The sequence of this T cell receptor beta chain was determined in a study of Graves' ophthalmopathy and Graves' hyperthyroidism. Study overall: Peripheral blood sampling preceded any treatment and occurred at initial diagnosis. Regarding the study as a whole: Also, most clonotypes expanded in the thyroid above 0.001 frequency appeared in blood. Prediction of ophthalmopathy progression reached roughly 64% sensitivity and 72.22% specificity.

If patients had other autoimmune diseases, uncontrolled infections, pregnancy or lactation, they were excluded. Beta-chain TCR CDR3 regions were amplified from RNA transcripts. First-round RT-PCR used HTBI primers; second-round multiplex PCR followed. One entry per CDR3 protein results from TCRdb running MiXCR on the multiplex PCR reads. The sample holds a few hundred thousand distinct CDR3 sequences, roughly a sixth seen once. Comment on this clonotype: Antigen specificity is unknown.

The CDR3 covers 16 residues. Germline values: CDR1 SGHAT, CDR2 FQDESV (reference sequence). V was pared by 3 bases and J by 7 bases, with 12 bases of the junction left unmatched. Sample: peripheral blood. The chain carries TRBV11-1 and TRBJ2-7, with 10 bases identical to TRBD2. The clonotype comes from an adult woman with stable Graves' hyperthyroidism. The CDR3 loop reads CASSLRRTSGLEEQYF. The CDR3 nucleotides are TGTGCCAGCAGCTTGAGACGGACTAGCGGACTAGAGGAGCAGTACTTC.